This T cell receptor (beta chain) is from a study of identical twins. A single record per CDR3 protein comes from TCRdb applying MiXCR to the 5' RACE reads. The table shows 510,000 or so distinct CDR3 sequences, with 12% to 15% occurring only once. The CDR3 contains 14 residues. The V and J ends lost 0 bases and 10 bases respectively, with 10 bases between them. CDR1 MNHEY and CDR2 SVGAGI come from the germline V gene. The same sample was also studied in work on yellow fever vaccine responses in identical twins.

This clonotype was sampled from a woman younger than 30 in good health. This chain links TRBV6-5 with TRBJ1-6; D is uncertain. Sequencing input: CD4+ T cells sorted from blood. The DNA of the CDR3 is TGTGCCAGCAGTTACTCACGAGTGGAATCACCCCTCCACTTT. Translating it yields CASSYSRVESPLHF.